These 19 T cell receptor beta chains were sequenced from one sample in a study of CD8 T cells in Susac syndrome. About 0.5 to 1 ug RNA was reverse transcribed with random hexamers. MiXCR, applied by TCRdb to the immunoSEQ multiplex PCR reads, yields one record per CDR3 protein. In the table there are about 130,000 distinct CDR3 sequences, 90% to 95% of which are singletons. Sequencing was done on a sample of CD4+ T cells from PBMCs. These receptors were taken from a human donor in good health.

The V gene is TRBV28, the J gene TRBJ1-2; no firm D call. CDR1 and CDR2 (germline): MDHEN, SYDVKM. The CDR3 extends over 11 amino acids. V dropped 7 bases and J dropped 8 bases, with 11 bases sitting between them. As DNA, the CDR3 is TGTGCCAGCAAAGGTTCCTGGGGCTACACCTTC. Residues: CASKGSWGYTF.

The chain recombines TRBV5-8 with TRBJ2-1, with D possibly TRBD1 on 6 matching bases. CDR3 length equals 15 residues. Trimming took off 1 base at V and 3 bases at J, with 11 bases between the two ends. Germline V gene sequence: CDR1 SGHTS, CDR2 YDEGEE. CDR3 in amino acids: CASSLSVTGYNEQFF. CDR3 sequence (DNA): TGTGCCAGCAGCTTGTCGGTGACAGGCTACAATGAGCAGTTCTTC.

This clonotype was counted between two and nine times. The rearrangement uses TRBV5-4 and TRBJ2-5; D is unresolved. V lost 2 bases and J lost 2, with 4 bases in between. From germline, CDR1 is SGHNT and CDR2 YYREEE (reference sequence). This CDR3 has 12 amino acids. The CDR3 spells CASSFPQETQYF. The CDR3 coding sequence is TGTGCCAGCAGCTTTCCGCAAGAGACCCAGTACTTC.

The V gene is TRBV5-1, the J gene TRBJ2-5; maybe TRBD2 (5 bases). Germline assignment: CDR1 SGHRS and CDR2 YFSETQ. The CDR3 spans 14 residues. Trimming stripped 1 base from V and 5 bases from J, with 12 bases between. In DNA, the CDR3 is TGCGCCAGCAGCTTGCGGATTCCGGGGGAGACCCAGTACTTC. This translates into CASSLRIPGETQYF.

This chain joins TRBV27 and TRBJ1-2, with D possibly being TRBD1 (5 bases). The CDR3 has 13 amino acids. Trimming pared 6 bases from V and 6 bases from J, leaving 14 bases between. Germline values: CDR1 MNHEY, CDR2 SMNVEV (reference sequence). CDR3 loop: CASRIIRGDGYTF. The CDR3 bases are TGTGCCAGCAGGATAATTCGGGGCGATGGCTACACCTTC.

The V call is TRBV7-2, the J call TRBJ2-1; TRBD2 matches at 7 bases. CDR3 size: 15 residues. Per germline, CDR1 SGHTA and CDR2 FQGNSA. Trimming cost V 4 bases and J 2 bases; bases outside gene matches: 5. The CDR3, as DNA: TGTGCCAGCAGCTCGACGGGAGGAGCCTACAATGAGCAGTTCTTC. This codes for CASSSTGGAYNEQFF.

The chain couples TRBV27 to TRBJ2-7, with TRBD1 matching 7 bases. In germline, CDR1 is MNHEY, CDR2 SMNVEV (reference sequence). V gave up 3 bases and J gave up 11 bases; unmatched junction bases: 10. CDR3 length: 13 amino acids. The CDR3 here is CASSLPTDRVKYF. CDR3 in DNA: TGTGCCAGCAGTTTGCCGACCGACAGGGTCAAGTACTTC.

The rearrangement links TRBV29-1 to TRBJ2-1, with 12 bases matching TRBD1. Trimming took 5 bases from V and 6 from J; bases not matched to a gene: 5. This CDR3 region has 14 residues. CDR1 and CDR2 from the germline V gene are SQVTM and ANQGSEA. This CDR3 is CSVRDRGRINEQFF. CDR3 nucleotide sequence: TGCAGCGTTCGGGACAGGGGGCGTATCAATGAGCAGTTCTTC.

The chain is built from TRBV2 and TRBJ2-5; D remains ambiguous. The ends were cut back, 6 bases at V and 5 bases at J, with 13 bases in the middle. The CDR3 extends over 13 amino acids. The germline V gene has CDR1 SNHLY and CDR2 FYNNEI. The CDR3 coding sequence is TGTGCCAGCAGGGGCTTTGTTGTGGAGACCCAGTACTTC. This translates into CASRGFVVETQYF. Combining the CDR3 with reference TRBV2 and TRBJ2-5 gives the whole variable domain EPEVTQTPSHQVTQMGQEVILRCVPISNHLYFYWYRQILGQKVEFLVSFYNNEISEKSEIFDDQFSVERPDGSNFTLKIRSTKLEDSAMYFCASRGFVVETQYFGPGTRLLVL.

This chain links TRBV2 with TRBJ2-5, with 8 positions matching TRBD2. CDR1 and CDR2 (germline): SNHLY, FYNNEI. The CDR3 totals 15 residues. Trimming took 2 bases from V and 4 from J; bases not matched to a gene: 6. The CDR3 coding sequence is TGTGCCAGCAGTGAACGTCAGAGCGGGAGAGAGACCCAGTACTTC. Amino acids: CASSERQSGRETQYF.

This chain uses TRBV30 with TRBJ1-5; TRBD1 might be the D (6 bases). The V gene lost 1 base and the J gene lost 6 bases, with 10 bases spanning the gap. The CDR3 has 13 amino acids. CDR1 GTSNPN and CDR2 SVGIG come from the germline V gene (reference sequence). This chain's CDR3 is CAWSETGGQPQHF. CDR3 DNA: TGTGCCTGGAGTGAGACAGGAGGTCAGCCCCAGCATTTT.

The CDR3 reads CASSPSGGFSYNEQFF. The CDR3, as DNA: TGTGCCAGCAGCCCGAGCGGGGGCTTCTCCTACAATGAGCAGTTCTTC. V and J are TRBV3-1 and TRBJ2-1, with 8 bases fitting TRBD2. This CDR3 is 16 amino acids long. In germline, CDR1 is LGHDT, CDR2 YNNKEL (reference sequence). The V gene end was trimmed by 4 bases and the J gene end by 0 bases; junction bases not matched to a gene: 5.

The CDR3 region has the DNA TGTGCCACCAGCAGAGATTCAGGGAAGATGAACACTGAAGCTTTCTTT. Translated, it gives CATSRDSGKMNTEAFF. V is TRBV15 and J is TRBJ1-1; D possibly corresponds to TRBD1 (5 bases). The germline CDR1 and CDR2 sequences are LNHNV and YYDKDF (reference sequence). The ends were cut back, 0 bases at V and 0 bases at J, with 11 bases in the middle. The CDR3 totals 16 residues.

The CDR3 spells CASSQEAVYGNTIYF. CDR3 coding DNA: TGTGCCAGCAGCCAAGAAGCGGTCTACGGAAACACCATATATTTT. The chain uses TRBV3-1 and TRBJ1-3; no definite D call. This CDR3 has 15 residues. With 0 bases removed from V and 4 bases from J, the gap between germline ends came to 10 bases. The germline gives CDR1 LGHDT, CDR2 YNNKEL (reference sequence).

V and J are TRBV12-3 or TRBV12-4 and TRBJ2-7; either TRBD1 or TRBD2 may fit D (6 bases each). The V end was cut by 5 bases, the J end by 2 bases, with 16 bases between. The CDR3 runs to 15 residues. CDR3 in DNA: TGTGCCAGCAGTCCCCTCGGGGGCCGTCCCTACGAGCAGTACTTC. Its translation is CASSPLGGRPYEQYF.

This chain connects TRBV5-6 to TRBJ2-7; a weak D match, TRBD2 (7 bases). This CDR3 contains 14 residues. Trimming stripped 4 bases from V and 5 bases from J, with 16 bases between. Germline V gene data show CDR1 as SGHDT and CDR2 as YYEEEE. CDR3 in amino acids: CASSPLRGANEQYF. CDR3 bases: TGTGCCAGCAGCCCCCTCCGGGGGGCGAACGAGCAGTACTTC. The whole variable domain, remainder taken from reference TRBV5-6 and TRBJ2-7, is DAGVTQSPTHLIKTRGQQVTLRCSPKSGHDTVSWYQQALGQGPQFIFQYYEEEERQRGNFPDRFSGHQFPNYSSELNVNALLLGDSALYLCASSPLRGANEQYFGPGTRLTVT.

This chain links TRBV7-2 with TRBJ2-6; tentatively, D is TRBD1 (6 bases). Trimming removed 4 bases at V and 0 bases at J, with 13 bases between. The CDR3 runs to 17 residues. CDR1 and CDR2 (germline): SGHTA, FQGNSA. The CDR3 spells CASSSTGQSSGANVLTF. CDR3 sequence (DNA): TGTGCCAGCAGCTCTACCGGACAGAGCTCTGGGGCCAACGTCCTGACTTTC.

This chain connects TRBV15 to TRBJ1-4, with D possibly being TRBD1 (6 bases). The length of the CDR3 is 15 residues. Germline lookup yields CDR1 LNHNV and CDR2 YYDKDF (reference sequence). V gave up 5 bases and J gave up 7 bases, with 17 bases separating them. The CDR3 loop is CATSSATGRGEKLFF. CDR3 DNA: TGTGCCACCAGCTCCGCGACAGGACGGGGTGAAAAACTGTTTTTT.

This rearrangement joins TRBV5-1 to TRBJ2-3; the D gene is possibly TRBD1 (6 bases). CDR3 length equals 14 residues. In germline, CDR1 is SGHRS, CDR2 YFSETQ. Trimming removed 7 bases from V and 3 bases from J, with 15 bases in between. The CDR3 bases are TGCGCCAGCGCGGTGGACAGTGGGACAGATACGCAGTATTTT. As protein: CASAVDSGTDTQYF.